One sample yielded the 31 T cell receptor beta chains listed below, sequenced in a study of cytomegalovirus exposure and HLA in healthy donors. The data were produced by immunoSEQ multiplex PCR, yet TCRdb's version contains in-frame clones alone and is incomplete. The profile shows 45,000 to 65,000 clones, 75% to 90% of them singletons. The source material was PBMCs. Every receptor here comes from a woman under 30 in good health and CMV-seronegative.

This chain uses TRBV6-6 with TRBJ1-2; weak D call: TRBD1 (6 bases). This CDR3 has 13 amino acids. The V end lost 6 bases, the J end lost 8 bases, and 16 bases lay between the germline ends. The germline V gene encodes CDR1 MNHNY and CDR2 SVGAGI (reference sequence). CDR3 nucleotide sequence: TGTGCCAGCAGGGTAGGGCAGGGGAACGGCTACACCTTC. This sequence encodes CASRVGQGNGYTF.

V is TRBV19 and J is TRBJ1-1; the D gene is possibly TRBD1 (6 bases). From germline, CDR1 is LNHDA and CDR2 SQIVND (reference sequence). Trimming took 6 bases from V and 5 from J, leaving 19 bases between them. The CDR3 contains 15 residues. The CDR3 coding sequence is TGTGCCAGTAGCCTCTTAGCAGGGGTTGGGACTGAAGCTTTCTTT. This translates into CASSLLAGVGTEAFF.

The chain's CDR3 is CASSETGGGQPQHF. The CDR3 DNA is TGTGCCAGCAGTGAAACAGGGGGCGGTCAGCCCCAGCATTTT. V usage is TRBV2 and J usage is TRBJ1-5; 9 bases are a match to TRBD1. This CDR3 region has 14 residues. Germline V gives CDR1 SNHLY, CDR2 FYNNEI. After removal of 2 bases from V and 6 bases from J, the junction contained 2 bases not matched to a gene.

This chain joins TRBV9 and TRBJ2-2; 11 bases fit TRBD2. V lost 0 bases and J lost 1; bases outside the gene matches: 2. In germline, CDR1 is SGDLS, CDR2 YYNGEE. The CDR3 contains 17 residues. Here the CDR3 DNA reads TGTGCCAGCAGCGTAGAGGGGACTAGCGGGAACACCGGGGAGCTGTTTTTT. As protein: CASSVEGTSGNTGELFF.

The chain couples TRBV30 to TRBJ2-1, with D perhaps matching TRBD2 (5 bases). Trimming shortened V by 5 bases and J by 0 bases, and 11 bases separated the two germline ends. Looked up from germline, CDR1 is GTSNPN and CDR2 is SVGIG (reference sequence). This CDR3 has 14 amino acids. The CDR3 sequence is CAWLPGGSYNEQFF. The CDR3 coding sequence is TGTGCCTGGCTCCCCGGAGGCTCCTACAATGAGCAGTTCTTC.

J is TRBJ2-1 and V is TRBV15; the match to TRBD1 covers 9 bases. The ends lost 5 bases at V and 5 bases at J; junction bases unmatched: 4. The germline CDR1 and CDR2 sequences are LNHNV and YYDKDF (reference sequence). CDR3 length: 14 residues. CDR3 bases: TGTGCCACCAGCTCCGGGACAGGGAACAATGAGCAGTTCTTC. Encoded protein: CATSSGTGNNEQFF.

The chain employs TRBV5-1 and TRBJ2-7, with a possible D match to TRBD1 (6 bases). V lost 4 bases and J lost 6, with 14 bases in between. The CDR3 length is 13 residues. Germline lookup yields CDR1 SGHRS and CDR2 YFSETQ. CDR3: CASSPDPGVEQYF. As DNA, the CDR3 is TGCGCCAGCAGCCCGGACCCAGGGGTCGAGCAGTACTTC.

This chain connects TRBV5-1 to TRBJ1-4, with D maybe TRBD1 (6 bases). Trimming removed 3 bases at V and 8 bases at J, with 17 bases between. Germline values: CDR1 SGHRS, CDR2 YFSETQ. There are 15 residues in the CDR3. This CDR3 is CASSSQQGLGEKLFF. CDR3 bases: TGCGCCAGCAGCTCTCAACAGGGTTTAGGAGAAAAACTGTTTTTT.

The rearrangement uses TRBV29-1 and TRBJ1-2; possible D gene TRBD1, 6 bases. Germline V gives CDR1 SQVTM, CDR2 ANQGSEA. The V and J ends lost 6 bases and 1 base respectively, with 18 bases between them. The CDR3 contains 15 residues. The CDR3 region has the DNA TGCAGCGTACATACAGGGCTTAGCTTTAACTATGGCTACACCTTC. This codes for CSVHTGLSFNYGYTF.

A single count supports this clone. The chain combines TRBV11-1 with TRBJ2-7, with 11 bases identical to TRBD1. The CDR3 is 15 residues long. Looked up from germline, CDR1 is SGHAT and CDR2 is FQDESV (reference sequence). Trimming removed 4 bases from V and 3 bases from J; junction bases left unmatched: 5. CDR3 nucleotides: TGTGCCAGCAGCTCAACCGGGACAGGGGGCTACGAGCAGTACTTC. Its translation is CASSSTGTGGYEQYF.

The V and J genes are TRBV29-1 and TRBJ2-1, with 10 bases fitting TRBD1. The V and J ends lost 4 bases and 3 bases, in that order; junction bases with no gene match: 6. CDR3 length equals 15 residues. Germline CDR1 and CDR2: SQVTM and ANQGSEA. CDR3 in amino acids: CSVVGTGDFYNEQFF. CDR3 nucleotide sequence: TGCAGCGTTGTAGGGACAGGGGATTTCTACAATGAGCAGTTCTTC.

V is TRBV13 and J is TRBJ1-3; no clear D gene. Trimming removed 0 bases at V and 4 bases at J, with 7 bases between. CDR3 length: 14 residues. Per the germline V gene, CDR1 is PRHDT and CDR2 is FYEKMQ (reference sequence). In DNA, the CDR3 is TGTGCCAGCAGCTTAGGACAGCAAGGAAACACCATATATTTT. Translation gives CASSLGQQGNTIYF.

This clone was seen just once. The rearrangement links TRBV19 to TRBJ1-5, with D unresolved. V lost 3 bases, J lost 4 bases, and 7 bases lay in between. The germline V gene has CDR1 LNHDA and CDR2 SQIVND (reference sequence). This CDR3 has 13 amino acids. This chain's CDR3 is CASSIGINQPQHF. The CDR3, as DNA: TGTGCCAGTAGTATCGGGATTAATCAGCCCCAGCATTTT. The complete variable domain, with remaining parts taken from reference TRBV19 and TRBJ1-5, reads DGGITQSPKYLFRKEGQNVTLSCEQNLNHDAMYWYRQDPGQGLRLIYYSQIVNDFQKGDIAEGYSVSREKKESFPLTVTSAQKNPTAFYLCASSIGINQPQHFGDGTRLSIL.

The count of this clone is one. The genes are TRBV19 and TRBJ1-2; D not resolved. The germline gives CDR1 LNHDA, CDR2 SQIVND (reference sequence). Trimming pared 7 bases from V and 2 bases from J, leaving 8 bases between. This CDR3 has 12 amino acids. CDR3 coding DNA: TGTGCCAGTACACCGGGAAACTATGGCTACACCTTC. Residues: CASTPGNYGYTF.

This rearrangement joins TRBV5-6 to TRBJ1-6; D gene unclear. This CDR3 is built from 18 residues. V was clipped by 2 bases and J by 4 bases, with 19 bases between them. The germline gives CDR1 SGHDT, CDR2 YYEEEE. The CDR3 is CASSLQWSASGYNSPLHF. The CDR3 DNA reads as TGTGCCAGCAGCTTACAATGGAGTGCAAGCGGATATAATTCACCCCTCCACTTT.

The V call is TRBV6-1, the J call TRBJ2-7; D remains unclear. Deletions cut 8 bases from V and 3 bases from J, with 11 bases between. In germline, CDR1 is MNHNS, CDR2 SASEGT. The CDR3 is 12 residues long. The CDR3 reads CASGTLRYEQYF. The DNA of the CDR3 is TGTGCCAGCGGCACGTTACGCTACGAGCAGTACTTC.

The chain joins TRBV5-4 to TRBJ2-5; TRBD2 matches at 10 bases. Germline CDR1 and CDR2: SGHNT and YYREEE (reference sequence). The V and J ends lost 9 bases and 1 base, in that order; junction bases with no gene match: 12. The CDR3 contains 16 residues. CDR3 residues: CATLEFSGRSQETQYF. Here the CDR3 DNA reads TGTGCCACTCTGGAGTTTAGCGGGAGGTCCCAAGAGACCCAGTACTTC.

The gene calls are TRBV10-3 and TRBJ2-7; 12 bases align to TRBD2. The V gene's germline CDR1 is ENHRY and CDR2 SYGVKD. After removal of 10 bases from V and 3 bases from J, the junction contained 1 base not matched to a gene. The CDR3 extends over 12 amino acids. In nucleotides, the CDR3 is TGTGCCACGACTAGCGGGGGCTACGAGCAGTACTTC. This encodes CATTSGGYEQYF.

This chain connects TRBV10-3 to TRBJ1-5; perhaps TRBD1 as D (5 bases). The CDR3 covers 14 residues. V gave up 6 bases and J gave up 1 base, with 10 bases separating them. The germline gives CDR1 ENHRY, CDR2 SYGVKD. As DNA, the CDR3 is TGTGCCATCAGGGGGCCAGGGAGCAATCAGCCCCAGCATTTT. This encodes CAIRGPGSNQPQHF.

This clone was observed once. The chain joins TRBV28 to TRBJ1-1; D perhaps matches TRBD1 (6 bases). The CDR3 spans 15 residues. Germline V CDR1 and CDR2: MDHEN, SYDVKM. Between the trimmed V and J ends, which lost 5 bases and 1 base, there was a span of 14 bases. CDR3 region: CASSPRTAKNTEAFF. CDR3 coding DNA: TGTGCCAGCAGTCCTAGGACAGCTAAGAACACTGAAGCTTTCTTT.

This clone occurred a few times. The J gene is TRBJ2-1, the V gene TRBV5-1; 12 nucleotides line up with TRBD2. Germline V gene sequence: CDR1 SGHRS, CDR2 YFSETQ. The CDR3 is 17 amino acids. The V segment lost 4 bases and the J segment 4 bases; nucleotides outside the gene matches: 9. CDR3 amino acids: CASSPGTSGSFYNEQFF. The DNA for the CDR3 is TGCGCCAGCAGCCCCGGGACTAGCGGGTCCTTTTACAATGAGCAGTTCTTC.

This chain uses TRBV5-1 with TRBJ2-5; 13 nucleotides match TRBD2. The CDR3 contains 16 residues. J gave up 5 bases and V 4 bases, and 8 bases lay outside the gene matches. Germline V gene lookup returns CDR1 SGHRS and CDR2 YFSETQ. This chain's CDR3 is CASSATSGGAVETQYF. The CDR3 DNA reads TGCGCCAGCAGCGCCACTAGCGGGGGGGCAGTGGAGACCCAGTACTTC.

The chain is built from TRBV20-1 and TRBJ1-1; no clear D. The CDR3 is 11 amino acids. The V and J ends lost 2 bases and 7 bases respectively, with 8 bases between them. Germline CDR1 is DFQATT and CDR2 is SNEGSKA (reference sequence). CDR3 sequence: CSARTVGEAFF. The CDR3 DNA sequence: TGCAGTGCTAGAACAGTCGGTGAAGCTTTCTTT.

The sample holds a few counts of this clone. V gene TRBV7-3 combines with J gene TRBJ1-1; no firm D call. The CDR3 runs 13 residues. Germline V gene lookup returns CDR1 SGHTA and CDR2 FQGTGA. V was shortened by 7 bases and J by 0 bases, with 9 bases between the two germline ends. CDR3 sequence reads: CASKRQMNTEAFF. CDR3 DNA sequence: TGTGCCAGCAAGCGCCAAATGAACACTGAAGCTTTCTTT.

The chain carries TRBV11-2 and TRBJ2-3; a weak D match, TRBD2 (5 bases). V lost 5 bases and J lost 2, with 11 bases in between. The germline gives CDR1 SGHAT, CDR2 FQNNGV. This CDR3 has 14 residues. The CDR3: CASSVRTVTDTQYF. Written as DNA, the CDR3 is TGTGCCAGCAGCGTACGGACTGTCACAGATACGCAGTATTTT. Looking up the rest from reference TRBV11-2 and TRBJ2-3 gives the full variable domain: EAGVAQSPRYKIIEKRQSVAFWCNPISGHATLYWYQQILGQGPKLLIQFQNNGVVDDSQLPKDRFSAERLKGVDSTLKIQPAKLEDSAVYLCASSVRTVTDTQYFGPGTRLTVL.

This chain uses TRBV5-1 with TRBJ2-2, with a possible D match to TRBD1 (5 bases). The CDR3 spans 16 residues. Germline values: CDR1 SGHRS, CDR2 YFSETQ. Trimming removed 4 bases at V and 1 base at J, with 14 bases between. For the CDR3, the DNA is TGCGCCAGCAGCCAGGGCGATCAGGGGAACACCGGGGAGCTGTTTTTT. As protein: CASSQGDQGNTGELFF.

The chain joins TRBV19 to TRBJ2-7; the D is unclear. The V end was cut by 5 bases, the J end by 4 bases, with 9 bases between. The CDR3 runs to 12 residues. Per germline, CDR1 LNHDA and CDR2 SQIVND (reference sequence). CDR3 protein: CASSVTQYEQYF. CDR3 bases: TGTGCCAGTAGTGTGACACAGTACGAGCAGTACTTC.

V and J are TRBV19 and TRBJ1-5; D ambiguous. CDR1 and CDR2 from the germline V gene are LNHDA and SQIVND (reference sequence). The V end lost 6 bases, the J end lost 4 bases, and 16 bases lay between the germline ends. This CDR3 spans 15 amino acids. The CDR3 loop is CASRKRWGVNQPQHF. The CDR3 DNA reads TGTGCCAGTAGGAAGAGGTGGGGAGTAAATCAGCCCCAGCATTTT.

This clone appeared a few times. This chain connects TRBV7-6 to TRBJ2-7, with 11 bases that match TRBD2. V lost 1 base and J lost 3; bases outside the gene matches: 5. CDR1 and CDR2 from the germline V gene are SGHVS and FNYEAQ. The CDR3 spans 16 residues. CDR3 nucleotides: TGTGCCAGCAGCTTAGGGGACGGGACTAGCGGCTACGAGCAGTACTTC. It encodes CASSLGDGTSGYEQYF.

This rearrangement joins TRBV7-2 to TRBJ2-3; no firm D call. The germline V gene encodes CDR1 SGHTA and CDR2 FQGNSA. V lost 2 bases and J lost 4, with 7 bases in between. The CDR3 covers 13 residues. Written as DNA, the CDR3 is TGTGCCAGCAGCTTAAACTCTGCAGATACGCAGTATTTT. Amino acid sequence: CASSLNSADTQYF.

There are a few counts of this clone. The gene calls are TRBV5-1 and TRBJ2-6; perhaps TRBD1 as D (6 bases). CDR1 and CDR2 from the germline V gene are SGHRS and YFSETQ. Trimming left V 4 bases short and J 0 bases short, with 14 bases between. This CDR3 has 17 residues. The CDR3 region is CASSKETGSSGANVLTF. Written as DNA, the CDR3 is TGCGCCAGCAGCAAGGAGACAGGATCCTCTGGGGCCAACGTCCTGACTTTC.